This passage covers 21 T cell receptor beta chains from one sample sequenced in a study of blood T cell repertoires in COVID-19. Clones were read by immunoSEQ multiplex PCR, and TCRdb kept only the in-frame ones, dropping some. The sample records about 51,000 clones, roughly 90% being singletons. The specimen was peripheral blood. The receptor set was obtained from a man between 60 and 75 years old with acute or convalescent COVID-19.

The chain employs TRBV5-4 and TRBJ2-1, with 7 bases aligning to TRBD2. The length of the CDR3 is 15 residues. CDR1 and CDR2 from the germline V gene are SGHNT and YYREEE (reference sequence). V was pared by 2 bases and J by 6 bases, with 8 bases of the junction left unmatched. The CDR3 spells CASSFVGRALNEQFF. The CDR3 coding sequence is TGTGCCAGCAGCTTCGTTGGGAGGGCCCTCAATGAGCAGTTCTTC.

The rearrangement links TRBV5-4 to TRBJ2-2; TRBD2 is a possible D gene (6 bases). Germline CDR1 and CDR2: SGHNT and YYREEE (reference sequence). Trimming took 4 bases from V and 3 from J, leaving 16 bases between them. The CDR3 is 16 residues long. CDR3 region: CASSTGTGGDTGELFF. CDR3 coding DNA: TGTGCCAGCAGCACCGGGACCGGAGGGGACACCGGGGAGCTGTTTTTT.

The chain combines TRBV5-6 with TRBJ1-6, with 7 bases lining up with TRBD1. Germline values: CDR1 SGHDT, CDR2 YYEEEE. V lost 3 bases and J lost 0; bases outside the gene matches: 6. The CDR3 runs 17 residues. This CDR3 reads CASSSDRESSYNSPLHF. The CDR3 coding sequence is TGTGCCAGCAGCTCAGACAGGGAAAGCTCCTATAATTCACCCCTCCACTTT. Looking up the rest from reference TRBV5-6 and TRBJ1-6 gives the full variable domain: DAGVTQSPTHLIKTRGQQVTLRCSPKSGHDTVSWYQQALGQGPQFIFQYYEEEERQRGNFPDRFSGHQFPNYSSELNVNALLLGDSALYLCASSSDRESSYNSPLHFGNGTRLTVT.

CDR3 sequence (DNA): TGTGCCAGCAGCCCCGGGGGAGCTGAGCCCTATAGTGAGCAGTTCTTC. This translates into CASSPGGAEPYSEQFF. The rearrangement links TRBV13 to TRBJ2-1, with a possible D match to TRBD2 (6 bases). Between the trimmed V and J ends, which lost 5 bases and 9 bases, there was a span of 23 bases. The CDR3 is 16 residues long. Germline CDR1 PRHDT, CDR2 FYEKMQ (reference sequence).

The gene calls are TRBV9 and TRBJ1-4; perhaps TRBD1 as D (5 bases). CDR3 size: 16 residues. Germline CDR1 and CDR2: SGDLS and YYNGEE. The ends were cut back, 3 bases at V and 8 bases at J, with 20 bases in the middle. CDR3 DNA sequence: TGTGCCAGCAGCGCTAGTGGGGCGATAATAAACGAAAAACTGTTTTTT. This codes for CASSASGAIINEKLFF.

The CDR3 nucleotides read TGTGCCAGCAGCCAAGGGGGGACTAGCGGGAGGAAACAGTACTTC. Amino acid sequence: CASSQGGTSGRKQYF. The rearrangement uses TRBV11-2 and TRBJ2-7, with 15 bases matching TRBD2. The junction had 9 bases not matched to a gene; V was cut back by 5 bases and J by 10 bases. There are 15 residues in the CDR3. The germline V gene has CDR1 SGHAT and CDR2 FQNNGV.

With respect to this clone: The junction shows a germline mismatch at one end, possibly a read error. This chain joins TRBV19 and TRBJ1-2, with unresolved D. The CDR3 has 10 amino acids. Germline V gene data show CDR1 as LNHDA and CDR2 as SQIVND (reference sequence). The CDR3 sequence is CASSDRERVF. For the CDR3, the DNA is TGTGCCAGTAGTGATCGGGAGAGGGTCTTC.

The gene calls are TRBV6-2 or TRBV6-3 and TRBJ2-3; D perhaps matches TRBD1 (6 bases). Germline V lookup: CDR1 MNHEY, CDR2 SVGEGT. V dropped 5 bases and J dropped 0 bases, with 12 bases sitting between them. There are 15 residues in the CDR3. The CDR3 DNA follows: TGTGCCAGCAGTCCATTACAGGGTAGCACAGATACGCAGTATTTT. Encoded protein: CASSPLQGSTDTQYF.

This sequence joins TRBV6-5 and TRBJ1-6; TRBD1 matches at 9 bases. Per germline, CDR1 MNHEY and CDR2 SVGAGI. The CDR3 length is 13 residues. V gave up 5 bases and J gave up 8 bases; unmatched junction bases: 1. The CDR3, as DNA: TGTGCCAGCAGTACAGGGGGCGATTCACCCCTCCACTTT. As protein: CASSTGGDSPLHF.

This clone was picked up a small number of times. V and J are TRBV15 and TRBJ1-2, with TRBD1 as a possible D gene (6 bases). CDR1 is LNHNV and CDR2 is YYDKDF in the germline V gene (reference sequence). V gave up 6 bases and J gave up 0 bases, with 11 bases separating them. The CDR3 spans 14 residues. CDR3 bases: TGTGCCACCAGACACAGGGCTACTAACTATGGCTACACCTTC. Translating gives CATRHRATNYGYTF. The complete variable domain, with remaining parts taken from reference TRBV15 and TRBJ1-2, reads DAMVIQNPRYQVTQFGKPVTLSCSQTLNHNVMYWYQQKSSQAPKLLFHYYDKDFNNEADTPDNFQSRRPNTSFCFLDIRSPGLGDTAMYLCATRHRATNYGYTFGSGTRLTVV.

This rearrangement joins TRBV15 to TRBJ2-5, with 8 bases aligning to TRBD1. CDR3 length: 15 residues. Germline V lookup: CDR1 LNHNV, CDR2 YYDKDF (reference sequence). V trimming: 3 bases; J trimming: 5 bases; junction bases outside the gene matches: 8. The CDR3 here is CATSRAQGGSETQYF. CDR3 nucleotide sequence: TGTGCCACCAGCAGGGCACAGGGGGGAAGTGAGACCCAGTACTTC.

The genes are TRBV6-6 and TRBJ1-5, with a tentative D call TRBD1 (5 bases). This CDR3 has 16 residues. The V end was cut by 2 bases, the J end by 4 bases, with 15 bases between. Germline V gene lookup returns CDR1 MNHNY and CDR2 SVGAGI (reference sequence). The CDR3 loop is CASSYVDTFGNQPQHF. The CDR3 DNA reads as TGTGCCAGCAGTTACGTGGACACCTTTGGTAATCAGCCCCAGCATTTT.

J is TRBJ1-3 and V is TRBV4-3, with D unresolved. V was shortened by 1 base and J by 0 bases, with 10 bases between the two germline ends. Germline V CDR1 and CDR2: LGHNA, YSLEER. The CDR3 is 16 amino acids. The CDR3 loop is CASSQGRSFSGNTIYF. CDR3 DNA: TGCGCCAGCAGCCAAGGGCGGTCTTTCTCTGGAAACACCATATATTTT.

The J gene is TRBJ2-2, the V gene TRBV19, with D maybe TRBD1 (6 bases). The CDR3 covers 13 residues. Trimming shortened V by 3 bases and J by 9 bases, and 11 bases separated the two germline ends. CDR1 is LNHDA, CDR2 SQIVND, per germline (reference sequence). CDR3 residues: CASSIGDNRELFF. The DNA of the CDR3 is TGTGCCAGTAGTATTGGGGACAACCGGGAGCTGTTTTTT. Based on the CDR3 plus reference TRBV19 and TRBJ2-2, the full variable domain is DGGITQSPKYLFRKEGQNVTLSCEQNLNHDAMYWYRQDPGQGLRLIYYSQIVNDFQKGDIAEGYSVSREKKESFPLTVTSAQKNPTAFYLCASSIGDNRELFFGEGSRLTVL.

The chain links TRBV5-1 to TRBJ2-4, with unresolved D. The CDR3 runs 14 residues. Germline V gene lookup returns CDR1 SGHRS and CDR2 YFSETQ. The V end was cut by 0 bases, the J end by 0 bases, with 4 bases between. CDR3 sequence reads: CASSLDRAKNIQYF. DNA for the CDR3: TGCGCCAGCAGCTTGGATAGAGCCAAAAACATTCAGTACTTC.

V and J are TRBV12-3 or TRBV12-4 and TRBJ1-1, with TRBD1 as a possible D gene (5 bases). V was cut by 6 bases and J by 11 bases, with 16 bases left in between. The CDR3 consists of 12 residues. The CDR3 DNA reads TGTGCCAGCAGCCTAGGGAGGGGTGCGGCTTTCTTT. Amino acids: CASSLGRGAAFF.

V is TRBV28 and J is TRBJ2-7; 10 nucleotides align to TRBD1. The V segment lost 6 bases and the J segment 2 bases; nucleotides outside the gene matches: 13. Germline lookup yields CDR1 MDHEN and CDR2 SYDVKM. This CDR3 contains 17 residues. The CDR3: CASSPRGWDRGPYEQYF. CDR3 nucleotide sequence: TGTGCCAGCAGCCCCAGGGGGTGGGACAGGGGCCCCTACGAGCAGTACTTC.

V gene TRBV4-3 combines with J gene TRBJ1-1; 7 positions match TRBD1. The CDR3 totals 15 residues. The germline V gene encodes CDR1 LGHNA and CDR2 YSLEER. Germline trimming cut 4 bases from V and 3 bases from J; bases unmatched to any gene: 8. This CDR3 is CASSLGGLKDTEAFF. The CDR3 DNA follows: TGCGCCAGCAGCCTAGGGGGCCTGAAGGACACTGAAGCTTTCTTT.

The chain links TRBV2 to TRBJ2-1, with TRBD2 matching over 10 bases. The germline V gene encodes CDR1 SNHLY and CDR2 FYNNEI. This CDR3 is built from 15 residues. The J segment lost 4 bases and the V segment lost 5 bases, leaving 5 bases of the junction unmatched. CDR3 sequence: CASSPLAGVYNEQFF. CDR3 coding DNA: TGTGCCAGCAGTCCCCTAGCGGGAGTTTACAATGAGCAGTTCTTC.

The rearrangement links TRBV15 to TRBJ1-4; D not resolved. V was cut by 5 bases and J by 6 bases, with 19 bases left in between. The CDR3 totals 16 residues. Germline assignment: CDR1 LNHNV and CDR2 YYDKDF (reference sequence). The DNA for the CDR3 is TGTGCCACCAGCCGAGGGTGGGGAGTGCCGGATGAAAAACTGTTTTTT. This sequence encodes CATSRGWGVPDEKLFF.

Written as DNA, the CDR3 is TGTGCCAGCTCACTATTTGATCTCCGGGTCCAGTGGAATCAGCCCCAGCATTTT. Residues: CASSLFDLRVQWNQPQHF. J is TRBJ1-5 and V is TRBV18, with D unclear. The V and J ends lost 4 bases and 4 bases respectively, with 23 bases between them. Per germline, CDR1 KGHSH and CDR2 LQKENI. The CDR3 has 18 residues.